This is a list of T cell receptor beta chains from one sample in a study of technical replicates of blood from a handful of donors. Clones were read by immunoSEQ multiplex PCR, and TCRdb kept only the in-frame ones, dropping some. This table has tens of thousands of clones, approximately 94% appearing once. The sequencing sample was made of T cells isolated from PBMCs. Every receptor here comes from a human donor in good health. Both conserved end residues are part of each CDR3. D genes are given only for firm matches. Size tells how often a clone was seen (once, few, many) or the class of an expanded clone, and some rows leave it out.

d_call clone_size j_call v_call cdr3_nt cdr3_aa
. . TRBJ2-2 TRBV27 TGTGCCAGCAGTTTAGGGGCGGGATACTACACCGGGGAGCTGTTTTTT CASSLGAGYYTGELFF
TRBD1 . TRBJ1-4 TRBV9 TGTGCCAGCAGCGTGAAGGGACAGCGGGATGAAAAACTGTTTTTT CASSVKGQRDEKLFF
. . TRBJ2-3 TRBV9 TGTGCCAGCAGCGTAGGGCAGGGTATTATAGATACGCAGTATTTT CASSVGQGIIDTQYF
. . TRBJ2-7 TRBV6-1 TGTGCCAGCAGTGAAACAGGACCCTACTACGAGCAGTACTTC CASSETGPYYEQYF
. . TRBJ1-2 TRBV5-6 TGTGCCAGCAGCACAGGACAGCTTACGTGGTATGGCTACACCTTC CASSTGQLTWYGYTF
. . TRBJ1-3 TRBV19 TGTGCCAGTAGTCTGGACATTAACTCTGGAAACACCATATATTTT CASSLDINSGNTIYF
. . TRBJ2-1 TRBV7-9 TGTGCCAGCAGCTTCGTTCAGGGTGGGAATGAGCAGTTCTTC CASSFVQGGNEQFF
. once TRBJ1-1 TRBV20-1 TGCAGTGCTACCTGGAGCACTGAAGCTTTCTTT CSATWSTEAFF
. once TRBJ2-3 TRBV7-2 TGTGCCAGCAGCCCCCAGACAGGTCGGGGCCTTACAGATACGCAGTATTTT CASSPQTGRGLTDTQYF
. . TRBJ1-5 TRBV2 TGTGCCAGCAGTGAACAGGGCAGCAATCAGCCCCAGCATTTT CASSEQGSNQPQHF
. . TRBJ2-7 TRBV2 TGTGCCAGCAGTGTCCAGGGTGGGTCACCCGGAGAGCAGTACTTC CASSVQGGSPGEQYF
. . TRBJ2-1 TRBV13 TGTGCCAGCACCGCGGACGGGAAAAATGAGCAGTTCTTC CASTADGKNEQFF
TRBD2 once TRBJ2-2 TRBV28 TGTGCCATTCCCGGGACTACCACCGGGGAGCTGTTTTTT CAIPGTTTGELFF
. . TRBJ2-5 TRBV7-9 TGTGCCAGCAGATCCAGGGTGGAGGAGACCCAGTACTTC CASRSRVEETQYF
. . TRBJ1-2 TRBV28 TGTGCCAGCAGTTCTGCCGGCGGCTATGGCTACACCTTC CASSSAGGYGYTF
. . TRBJ2-1 TRBV5-6 TGTGCCAGCAGGACTAGTCTAAGCAATGAGCAGTTCTTC CASRTSLSNEQFF
TRBD1 . TRBJ2-5 TRBV27 TGTGCCAGCAGTTGGGACAGGCTGAAGACCCAGTACTTC CASSWDRLKTQYF
. . TRBJ1-5 TRBV5-1 TGCGCCAGCACCTATCGGGGGAGTAATCAGCCCCAGCATTTT CASTYRGSNQPQHF
. . TRBJ2-1 TRBV2 TGTGCCAGCACCCTCGATGGGAGCCCCCTATACAATGAGCAGTTCTTC CASTLDGSPLYNEQFF
. . TRBJ2-7 TRBV15 TGTGCCACCAGCAGAGCGCGACTTTACGAGCAGTACTTC CATSRARLYEQYF
TRBD2 . TRBJ2-1 TRBV13 TGTGCCAGCAGCTTAGACAGCGGGAGGGCGGGTGAGCAGTTCTTC CASSLDSGRAGEQFF
TRBD1 . TRBJ2-7 TRBV6-1 TGTGCCAGCACAACAGGGGGCAGGGGCGAGCAGTACTTC CASTTGGRGEQYF
. . TRBJ1-1 TRBV5-6 TGTGCCAGCAGCATCGGGACTCTCACTGAAGCTTTCTTT CASSIGTLTEAFF
. once TRBJ1-3 TRBV4-1 TGCGCCAGCAGCCAGGACTCCGGGATCATATATTTT CASSQDSGIIYF
TRBD1 . TRBJ1-5 TRBV7-2 TGTGCCAGCAGCAACCGGGACAGGGGCAATCAGCCCCAGCATTTT CASSNRDRGNQPQHF
TRBD1 . TRBJ2-7 TRBV6-5 TGTGCCAGCAGTTACTCGGACAGGGGCTACGAGCAGTACTTC CASSYSDRGYEQYF
TRBD2 . TRBJ2-7 TRBV15 TGTGCCACCAGCAGAGACGGACTAGCGGGAGCCTACGAGCAGTACTTC CATSRDGLAGAYEQYF
TRBD1 . TRBJ2-7 TRBV5-4 TGTGCCAGCAGCTCCTCAGGAGCAGGGGGCTACGAGCAGTACTTC CASSSSGAGGYEQYF
. . TRBJ2-5 TRBV28 TGTGCCAGCAGACGGGAGACCCAGTACTTC CASRRETQYF
TRBD2 . TRBJ2-7 TRBV2 TGTGCCAGCCAACTCCTGTTAGCGGGAGTCCACGAGCAGTACTTC CASQLLLAGVHEQYF
. . TRBJ1-3 TRBV11-3 TGTGCCAGCAGCTTGACAGGAATTTCTGGAAACACCATATATTTT CASSLTGISGNTIYF
TRBD2 . TRBJ2-1 TRBV7-3 TGTGCCAGCACCAATTCAGGAGGGCGGGAGGGGACCTACAATGAGCAGTTCTTC CASTNSGGREGTYNEQFF
. . TRBJ1-1 TRBV7-2 TGTGCCAGCAGCTTATGGGAGGAAGCTGAAGCTTTCTTT CASSLWEEAEAFF
. . TRBJ2-2 TRBV15 TGTGCCACCCGCAGGGGCGACGGCACCGGGGAGCTGTTTTTT CATRRGDGTGELFF
TRBD1 . TRBJ1-2 TRBV5-6 TGTGCCAGCAGCTTTCAGGGGGAGGGCTACACCTTC CASSFQGEGYTF
TRBD2 . TRBJ2-1 TRBV2 TGTGCCAGCCCGACTAGCGGGAGAAGAAATGAGCAGTTCTTC CASPTSGRRNEQFF
TRBD2 . TRBJ2-3 TRBV6-1 TGTGCCAGCAGTGATTCTCTAGCGGGAGGGGATACGCAGTATTTT CASSDSLAGGDTQYF
TRBD2 . TRBJ2-5 TRBV28 TGTGCCAGCAGTTATACTAGCGGGAGATTAGGAGAGACCCAGTACTTC CASSYTSGRLGETQYF
TRBD1 . TRBJ1-4 TRBV9 TGTGCCAGCAGCGTAGATCCAACAGGGGATGAAAAACTGTTTTTT CASSVDPTGDEKLFF
TRBD2 once TRBJ2-5 TRBV2 TGTGCCAGCAGTGCGGGAGGGGGAGAGACCCAGTACTTC CASSAGGGETQYF
. . TRBJ1-1 TRBV7-6 TGTGCCAGCAACAACACTGACGGGGGGACTGAAGCTTTCTTT CASNNTDGGTEAFF
TRBD1 . TRBJ1-1 TRBV29-1 TGCAGCGTTGGACAGGGTAGCAGGAGGACTGAAGCTTTCTTT CSVGQGSRRTEAFF
TRBD2 . TRBJ2-1 TRBV14 TGTGCCAGCAGTCATTATAGCGGGAGGGCCGTGAATGAGCAGTTCTTC CASSHYSGRAVNEQFF
TRBD1 . TRBJ1-5 TRBV7-9 TGTGCCAGCGGCAGGGGGAATCAGCCCCAGCATTTT CASGRGNQPQHF
. . TRBJ2-1 TRBV19 TGTGCCAGTAGGCCCGGACAGCGGAATGAGCAGTTCTTC CASRPGQRNEQFF
TRBD1 . TRBJ1-1 TRBV28 TGTGCCAGCATTGACAGGGGCCCCGGTGAAGCTTTCTTT CASIDRGPGEAFF
TRBD1 . TRBJ2-7 TRBV25-1 TGTGCCAGCAGTGGGGGACAGGGCTACGAGCAGTACTTC CASSGGQGYEQYF
. . TRBJ2-7 TRBV11-3 TGTGCCAGCAGCTTAGTAACCGGCTACGAGCAGTACTTC CASSLVTGYEQYF
TRBD2 . TRBJ2-3 TRBV7-8 TGTGCCAGCAGCTTAGTAGAGCGGGAGCTCCCAGATACGCAGTATTTT CASSLVERELPDTQYF
. . TRBJ1-4 TRBV9 TGTGCCAGCAGCCCCGGGAATGAAAAACTGTTTTTT CASSPGNEKLFF
TRBD2 . TRBJ2-3 TRBV11-3 TGTGCCAGCAGCTTGGGACTAGCGGGAGGACACACAGATACGCAGTATTTT CASSLGLAGGHTDTQYF